This T cell receptor beta chain is drawn from a study of T cells after yellow fever vaccination. The CDR3 totals 15 residues. Per germline, CDR1 ENHRY and CDR2 SYGVKD. Conversion of TCR transcripts into cDNA relied on 5'RACE template switching, which added a universal primer site and UMIs. TCRdb analysed the 5' RACE reads with MiXCR anew, one entry per CDR3 protein. Among under 350,000 distinct CDR3 sequences listed, over 4% were seen once. On this clonotype: Relative to the germline gene, one junction end is altered; a read error may explain this.

The source of this sequence is a man younger than 35 who received the YFV17D yellow fever vaccine. The specimen was PBMCs, collected 5 days after the yellow fever booster vaccination. J is TRBJ1-3 and V is TRBV10-3, with a weak D call TRBD1 (6 bases). CDR3 nucleotide sequence: TGTGCCATCAATGAGGCATCAGGGGCTGGAAACACCATATATTTT. This translates into CAINEASGAGNTIYF.